This TCR beta chain was captured in a study of blood T cell repertoires in COVID-19. Germline CDR1 MNHNS, CDR2 SASEGT. Trimming removed 3 bases at V and 10 bases at J, with 18 bases between. The length of the CDR3 is 14 residues. Some clones are missing from TCRdb's copy, which holds only in-frame ones; the method was immunoSEQ multiplex PCR. Of 350,000 or so clones detected, roughly 90% appear once; the ten largest clones hold approximately 1%. This chain connects TRBV6-1 to TRBJ1-1; TRBD1 might be the D (6 bases). The receptor was isolated from a young woman who had been exposed to COVID-19. The sequenced sample was PBMCs or T cells enriched from blood (not recorded which). The CDR3 nucleotides read TGTGCCAGCAGTGAGTTGGACAGTTCCTCAAGAGCTTTCTTT. Translating it yields CASSELDSSSRAFF.